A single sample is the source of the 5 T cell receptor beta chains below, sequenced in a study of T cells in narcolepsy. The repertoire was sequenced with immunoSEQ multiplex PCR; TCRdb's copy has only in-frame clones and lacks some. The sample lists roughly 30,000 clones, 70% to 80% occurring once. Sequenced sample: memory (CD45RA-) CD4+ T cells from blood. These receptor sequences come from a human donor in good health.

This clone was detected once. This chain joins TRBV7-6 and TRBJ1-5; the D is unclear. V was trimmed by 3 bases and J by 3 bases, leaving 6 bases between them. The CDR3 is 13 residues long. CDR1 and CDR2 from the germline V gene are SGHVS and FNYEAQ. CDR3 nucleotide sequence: TGTGCCAGCAGCTTGAGAAACAATCAGCCCCAGCATTTT. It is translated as CASSLRNNQPQHF.

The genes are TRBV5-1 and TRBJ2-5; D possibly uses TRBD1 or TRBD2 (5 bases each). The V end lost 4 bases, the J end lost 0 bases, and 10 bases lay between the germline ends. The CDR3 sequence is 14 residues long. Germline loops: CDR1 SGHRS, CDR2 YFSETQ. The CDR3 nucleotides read TGCGCCAGCAGCCCCGGGGCAGACCAAGAGACCCAGTACTTC. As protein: CASSPGADQETQYF.

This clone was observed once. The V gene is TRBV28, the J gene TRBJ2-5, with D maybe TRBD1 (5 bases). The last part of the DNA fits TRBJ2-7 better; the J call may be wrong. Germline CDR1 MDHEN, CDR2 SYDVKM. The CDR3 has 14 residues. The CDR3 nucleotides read TGTGCCATTCTCAGTAGGGGCAGGGCATACGAGCAGTACTTC. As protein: CAILSRGRAYEQYF.

The CDR3 nucleotides read TGTGCCACCAGCAGTTGGGGACAGGGGGCACGGAACACCATATATTTT. This translates into CATSSWGQGARNTIYF. The rearrangement joins TRBV15 to TRBJ1-3; 12 nucleotides agree with TRBD1. Trimming took 3 bases from V and 7 from J; bases not matched to a gene: 7. The CDR3 loop spans 16 amino acids. The germline gives CDR1 LNHNV, CDR2 YYDKDF (reference sequence).

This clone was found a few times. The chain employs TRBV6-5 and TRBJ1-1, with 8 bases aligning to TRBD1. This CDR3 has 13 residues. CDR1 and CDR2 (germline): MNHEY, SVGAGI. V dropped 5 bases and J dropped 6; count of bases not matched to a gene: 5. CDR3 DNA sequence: TGTGCCAGCAGTAGGACAGGGTGGGCTGAAGCTTTCTTT. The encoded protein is CASSRTGWAEAFF.